This note documents a single T cell receptor beta chain sequence. This record comes from a study of blood T cell repertoires in COVID-19. Study summary: Whether acute or convalescent, the COVID-19 samples came from the United States, Italy and Spain. Sample material is recorded as cDNA or gDNA derived from T cells, B-cell-depleted T cells, or PBMCs.

Authors' processing steps: Reference gene primers were amplified, and this amplification served to estimate nucleated cell counts. Produced via immunoSEQ multiplex PCR; TCRdb's table is partial and in-frame only. V and J calls and clone size follow that table, whereas D and trimming were derived from the DNA. The table records about 160,000 clones, over 70% of them present only once. Trimming removed 2 bases from V and 1 base from J, with 9 bases in between. The CDR3 loop spans 15 amino acids. Germline CDR1 SEHNR, CDR2 FQNEAQ (reference sequence). The origin of this receptor is a man between 70 and 80 years old with acute or convalescent COVID-19. V usage is TRBV7-9 and J usage is TRBJ2-1; TRBD2 might be the D (5 bases). The source material was peripheral blood. The CDR3 nucleotides read TGTGCCAGCAGCTTACTAGCCGTTTCCTACAATGAGCAGTTCTTC. The encoded protein is CASSLLAVSYNEQFF.